This entry lists 30 T cell receptor beta chains sequenced from one sample in a study of T cell responses to AZD1222 COVID-19 vaccine. Sequenced by immunoSEQ multiplex PCR; TCRdb stores in-frame clones only, minus some. The sample carries roughly 60,000 clones, 70% to 90% recorded once. The sequenced sample was peripheral blood, obtained on day 0 of AZD1222 vaccination. All receptors come from an adult in good health.

This clone appeared once. This rearrangement joins TRBV7-8 to TRBJ1-1; D is perhaps TRBD1 (6 bases). V was clipped by 5 bases and J by 4 bases, with 11 bases between them. Looked up from germline, CDR1 is SGHVS and CDR2 is FQNEAQ. There are 13 residues in the CDR3. CDR3 coding DNA: TGTGCCAGCAGCCCAGGGGCGGGCACTGAAGCTTTCTTT. Its translation is CASSPGAGTEAFF.

The CDR3: CASSLIATDTQYF. The CDR3 nucleotides are TGTGCCAGCAGCTTAATAGCGACAGATACGCAGTATTTT. V and J are TRBV7-3 and TRBJ2-3; perhaps TRBD2 as D (5 bases). Germline CDR1 reads SGHTA; CDR2 reads FQGTGA. This CDR3 contains 13 residues. V was cut by 1 base and J by 3 bases, with 5 bases left in between.

The V gene is TRBV5-6, the J gene TRBJ1-2, with TRBD1 identical over 9 bases. Germline V CDR1 and CDR2: SGHDT, YYEEEE. The CDR3 has 16 residues. V shed 5 bases, J shed 4 bases, and the junction held 12 bases outside the gene matches. The CDR3 reads CASRRGTGLGAYGYTF. The CDR3 coding sequence is TGTGCCAGCAGAAGAGGGACAGGGTTGGGAGCCTATGGCTACACCTTC.

This clone appeared a single time. This chain joins TRBV7-3 and TRBJ2-1; D remains unclear. V was pared by 2 bases and J by 0 bases, with 8 bases between. The CDR3 has 15 amino acids. Germline values: CDR1 SGHTA, CDR2 FQGTGA. Here the CDR3 DNA reads TGTGCCAGCAGCTTAGACTCTGGCTCCTACAATGAGCAGTTCTTC. Translation: CASSLDSGSYNEQFF.

The CDR3 DNA reads TGTGCCAGCAGTTTAGACGACAATCAGCCCCAGCATTTT. It yields the protein CASSLDDNQPQHF. The gene calls are TRBV12-3 or TRBV12-4 and TRBJ1-5; no clear D gene. With 1 base removed from V and 3 bases from J, the gap between germline ends came to 4 bases. CDR3 length: 13 amino acids.

The J gene is TRBJ1-1, the V gene TRBV5-1; D not resolved. V shed 0 bases and J shed 5 bases, with 8 bases lying between them. The CDR3 consists of 13 residues. The germline gives CDR1 SGHRS, CDR2 YFSETQ. CDR3 sequence reads: CASSLAGQTEAFF. The DNA of the CDR3 is TGCGCCAGCAGCTTGGCCGGGCAGACTGAAGCTTTCTTT.

The rearrangement joins TRBV11-2 to TRBJ1-2, with a possible D match to TRBD1 (6 bases). Germline values: CDR1 SGHAT, CDR2 FQNNGV. Deletions cut 5 bases from V and 8 bases from J, with 12 bases between. The CDR3 has 12 residues. The CDR3 here is CASSPVRGGYTF. CDR3 DNA sequence: TGTGCCAGCAGCCCCGTGAGGGGGGGCTACACCTTC.

Here the CDR3 reads CASSPQTVEAFF. The CDR3 DNA reads as TGTGCCAGCTCACCCCAGACGGTTGAAGCTTTCTTT. This chain links TRBV18 with TRBJ1-1, with unresolved D. Trimming took 3 bases from V and 7 from J, leaving 9 bases between them. Germline lookup yields CDR1 KGHSH and CDR2 LQKENI. CDR3 size: 12 residues.

The chain employs TRBV28 and TRBJ2-4; D is unresolved. Looked up from germline, CDR1 is MDHEN and CDR2 is SYDVKM. The length of the CDR3 is 13 residues. The V and J ends lost 3 bases and 0 bases respectively, with 3 bases between them. The CDR3 is CASSLLAKNIQYF. In nucleotides, the CDR3 is TGTGCCAGCAGTTTGTTAGCCAAAAACATTCAGTACTTC.

This clone was seen only a few times. The chain joins TRBV2 to TRBJ2-7; D may be TRBD1 or TRBD2 (6 bases each). V was cut by 10 bases and J by 0 bases, with 16 bases left in between. CDR3 length: 14 amino acids. Germline CDR1 is SNHLY and CDR2 is FYNNEI. The CDR3 is CATRGGSVSYEQYF. The CDR3 nucleotides are TGTGCCACCCGAGGGGGGTCTGTCTCCTACGAGCAGTACTTC.

J is TRBJ1-6 and V is TRBV7-3; D is possibly TRBD1 (6 bases). V lost 5 bases, J lost 7 bases, and 9 bases lay in between. Germline CDR1 and CDR2: SGHTA and FQGTGA. This CDR3 has 13 amino acids. The CDR3 protein is CASSSDRNSPLHF. CDR3 in DNA: TGTGCCAGCAGCAGTGACAGGAATTCACCCCTCCACTTT.

This chain links TRBV2 with TRBJ1-4; TRBD1 agrees at 8 bases. The length of the CDR3 is 15 residues. Germline CDR1 reads SNHLY; CDR2 reads FYNNEI. Trimming took 6 bases from V and 5 from J; bases not matched to a gene: 8. CDR3 protein: CASREHGQGNEKLFF. The CDR3, as DNA: TGTGCCAGCAGGGAACACGGACAGGGAAATGAAAAACTGTTTTTT.

The rearrangement links TRBV29-1 to TRBJ1-2; D is ambiguous. The CDR3 is 14 amino acids. CDR1 and CDR2 from the germline V gene are SQVTM and ANQGSEA. Trimming removed 1 base from V and 5 bases from J, with 14 bases in between. The CDR3 loop reads CSVEGWSVQYGYTF. In nucleotides, the CDR3 is TGCAGCGTTGAAGGATGGTCCGTCCAGTATGGCTACACCTTC.

The J gene is TRBJ1-2, the V gene TRBV29-1; D remains ambiguous. The CDR3 contains 11 residues. Germline CDR1 reads SQVTM; CDR2 reads ANQGSEA. V lost 4 bases to trimming and J lost 2 bases, with 5 bases between them. CDR3 loop: CSVVVNYGYTF. In DNA form, the CDR3 reads TGCAGCGTTGTGGTCAACTATGGCTACACCTTC.

This chain links TRBV5-1 with TRBJ2-1; D not resolved. The germline CDR1 and CDR2 sequences are SGHRS and YFSETQ. V lost 0 bases to trimming and J lost 9 bases, with 13 bases between them. The CDR3 has 14 amino acids. The CDR3 protein is CASSLGQASSEQFF. CDR3 DNA: TGCGCCAGCAGCTTGGGCCAGGCGAGCAGTGAGCAGTTCTTC.

The rearrangement joins TRBV18 to TRBJ2-1; TRBD2 matches at 7 bases. In germline, CDR1 is KGHSH, CDR2 LQKENI. This CDR3 region has 13 residues. V shed 5 bases and J 8 bases; nucleotides not matched to a gene: 6. The CDR3 protein is CASSSGLVDEQFF. The CDR3 DNA sequence: TGTGCCAGCTCATCAGGACTAGTTGATGAGCAGTTCTTC.

The rearrangement joins TRBV12-5 to TRBJ2-5; possible D gene TRBD1, 6 bases. Germline V gene lookup returns CDR1 LGHNT and CDR2 FRNRAP. The V and J ends lost 1 base and 1 base respectively, with 7 bases between them. The CDR3 sequence is 14 residues long. CDR3: CASGLDRVQETQYF. CDR3 coding DNA: TGTGCTAGTGGTTTGGACAGGGTCCAAGAGACCCAGTACTTC.

This chain joins TRBV6-5 and TRBJ1-6; tentatively, D is TRBD1 (5 bases). V was trimmed by 8 bases and J by 6 bases, leaving 17 bases between them. The CDR3 consists of 15 residues. The germline CDR1 and CDR2 sequences are MNHEY and SVGAGI. In nucleotides, the CDR3 is TGTGCCAGCGCCCTACTCGGGGGAATTAATTCACCCCTCCACTTT. Its protein product is CASALLGGINSPLHF.

CDR3 in amino acids: CASSFRAQPQHF. CDR3 DNA: TGTGCCAGCAGCTTCAGAGCTCAGCCCCAGCATTTT. This rearrangement joins TRBV5-8 to TRBJ1-5, with D uncertain. Germline assignment: CDR1 SGHTS and CDR2 YDEGEE. V was clipped by 2 bases and J by 6 bases, with 6 bases between them. The CDR3 sequence is 12 residues long.

The V gene is TRBV27, the J gene TRBJ1-5; possible D gene TRBD1, 6 bases. Germline V gene lookup returns CDR1 MNHEY and CDR2 SMNVEV (reference sequence). This CDR3 is 14 amino acids long. V lost 2 bases to trimming and J lost 7 bases, with 12 bases between them. The CDR3 region is CASSLRGAGQPQHF. The CDR3 DNA reads TGTGCCAGCAGTTTAAGGGGGGCAGGGCAGCCCCAGCATTTT.

The chain recombines TRBV6-6 with TRBJ2-7, with D hard to call. The CDR3 consists of 12 residues. Germline V gene sequence: CDR1 MNHNY, CDR2 SVGAGI (reference sequence). The V end was cut by 4 bases, the J end by 2 bases, with 6 bases between. CDR3 DNA sequence: TGTGCCAGCAGTTCCCAAGCCTACGAGCAGTACTTC. It codes for CASSSQAYEQYF.

The gene calls are TRBV6-5 and TRBJ2-3; D call uncertain. The CDR3 contains 10 residues. Per germline, CDR1 MNHEY and CDR2 SVGAGI. The germline V and J ends were trimmed by 8 bases and 6 bases, with 6 bases remaining between them. The CDR3 coding sequence is TGTGCCAGCGTGGCGGATACGCAGTATTTT. This translates into CASVADTQYF.

The chain couples TRBV4-2 to TRBJ2-1; 13 bases match TRBD2. V shed 3 bases, J shed 6 bases, and the junction held 8 bases outside the gene matches. Germline loops: CDR1 LGHNA, CDR2 YNFKEQ. CDR3 size: 17 residues. CDR3 DNA sequence: TGTGCCAGCAGCCAGGAAAGGACTAGCGGGGGACGCAATGAGCAGTTCTTC. This encodes CASSQERTSGGRNEQFF.

V and J are TRBV7-8 and TRBJ2-5, with D perhaps TRBD1 (8 bases). Trimming cost V 4 bases and J 2 bases, with 14 bases left between them. This CDR3 is 15 amino acids long. The V gene's germline CDR1 is SGHVS and CDR2 FQNEAQ. The CDR3 DNA is TGTGCCAGCAGCTATGGACAGGGAGGGCAAGAGACCCAGTACTTC. This encodes CASSYGQGGQETQYF.

This clone has only one observation. The chain joins TRBV12-3 or TRBV12-4 to TRBJ1-2; unclear D gene. This CDR3 has 13 residues. Trimming shortened V by 7 bases and J by 8 bases, and 17 bases separated the two germline ends. CDR3 nucleotide sequence: TGTGCCAGCACCCTGGGGTACAATCTCGGCTACACCTTC. Translated, it gives CASTLGYNLGYTF.

The chain is built from TRBV5-1 and TRBJ1-2; no clear D. Germline V gene data show CDR1 as SGHRS and CDR2 as YFSETQ. This CDR3 comprises 14 residues. Trimming removed 0 bases from V and 8 bases from J, with 14 bases in between. CDR3 sequence (DNA): TGCGCCAGCAGCTTGGTGTCCCCCCCCGGGGGCTACACCTTC. Its protein product is CASSLVSPPGGYTF. Looking up the rest from reference TRBV5-1 and TRBJ1-2 gives the full variable domain: KAGVTQTPRYLIKTRGQQVTLSCSPISGHRSVSWYQQTPGQGLQFLFEYFSETQRNKGNFPGRFSGRQFSNSRSEMNVSTLELGDSALYLCASSLVSPPGGYTFGSGTRLTVV.

J is TRBJ1-2 and V is TRBV11-2; no definite D call. Germline V lookup: CDR1 SGHAT, CDR2 FQNNGV. The CDR3 is 12 amino acids. V was pared by 5 bases and J by 8 bases, with 12 bases between. The CDR3 sequence is CASSAPFWGYTF. The CDR3 DNA reads as TGTGCCAGCAGCGCCCCCTTTTGGGGCTACACCTTC.

The V and J genes are TRBV18 and TRBJ2-7; 7 bases agree with TRBD2. V dropped 4 bases and J dropped 3; count of bases not matched to a gene: 12. Germline V lookup: CDR1 KGHSH, CDR2 LQKENI. The CDR3 has 16 residues. The CDR3 coding sequence is TGTGCCAGCTCACGCGGGACGGCGGGAGCCAGCTACGAGCAGTACTTC. Its protein is CASSRGTAGASYEQYF.

The V and J genes are TRBV7-9 and TRBJ1-5; tentatively, D is TRBD1 (5 bases). V was clipped by 3 bases and J by 6 bases, with 12 bases between them. The CDR3 is 14 residues long. Germline assignment: CDR1 SEHNR and CDR2 FQNEAQ (reference sequence). The CDR3 DNA reads as TGTGCCAGCAGCTTTTTGGGGGGTGGTCAGCCCCAGCATTTT. Translated, it gives CASSFLGGGQPQHF.

The chain is built from TRBV7-3 and TRBJ1-1; 7 nucleotides line up with TRBD1. Germline CDR1 reads SGHTA; CDR2 reads FQGTGA. The CDR3 consists of 15 residues. V lost 5 bases to trimming and J lost 1 base; unmatched junction nucleotides: 7. The CDR3 DNA reads as TGTGCCAGCAGCCGAACCGGGACAGCGAACACTGAAGCTTTCTTT. As protein: CASSRTGTANTEAFF.